This TCR beta chain was captured in a study of molecular identifiers for immune sequencing clone quantification. Trimming left V 10 bases short and J 5 bases short, with 17 bases between. Per the germline V gene, CDR1 is SGHTA and CDR2 is FQGNSA. CDR3 length: 13 amino acids. Naive CD8 T cell sorting was performed on the CD8+CD4-CCR7+CD45RA+ phenotype. MiXCR, applied by TCRdb to the PCR reads, yields one record per CDR3 protein. The sample has 7,800 or so distinct CDR3 sequences; about 30% are singletons. In this sample, this clonotype is medium-sized. This sequence was found in a human donor in good health. Some libraries in this study had Jurkat cell RNA spiked in. The sample was naive CD8+ T cells from blood, with Jurkat cell RNA spiked in. This sample's subset: FACS-sorted CD8+CD4-CCR7+CD45RA+ naive T cells. This chain links TRBV7-2 with TRBJ1-1; D is perhaps TRBD1 (5 bases). Written as DNA, the CDR3 is TGTGCCATCCAATCTGAGGGGAGGACTGAAGCTTTCTTT. Residues: CAIQSEGRTEAFF.